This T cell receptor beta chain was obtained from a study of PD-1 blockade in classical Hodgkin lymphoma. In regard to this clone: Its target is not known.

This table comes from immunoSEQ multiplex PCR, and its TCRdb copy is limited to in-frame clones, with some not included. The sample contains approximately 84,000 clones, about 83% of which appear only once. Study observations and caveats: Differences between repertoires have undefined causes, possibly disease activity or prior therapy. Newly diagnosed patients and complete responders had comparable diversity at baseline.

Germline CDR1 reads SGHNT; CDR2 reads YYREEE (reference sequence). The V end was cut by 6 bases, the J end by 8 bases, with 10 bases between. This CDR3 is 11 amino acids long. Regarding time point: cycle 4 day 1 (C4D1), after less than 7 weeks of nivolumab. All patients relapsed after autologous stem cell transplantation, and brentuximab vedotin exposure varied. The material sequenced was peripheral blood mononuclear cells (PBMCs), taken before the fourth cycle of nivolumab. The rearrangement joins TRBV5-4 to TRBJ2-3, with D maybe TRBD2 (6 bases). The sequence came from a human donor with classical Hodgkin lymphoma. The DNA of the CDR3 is TGTGCCAGCATCCTGGGGGGTACGCAGTATTTT. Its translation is CASILGGTQYF.